This TCR beta chain was recorded in a study of T cells in Graves' hyperthyroidism and ophthalmopathy. General study findings and limits: Most thyroid clonotypes with frequency above 0.001 were detected in blood. The model foresaw ophthalmopathy a median around 6 months prior to onset. The authors' 13 V-J model separated ophthalmopathy from stable hyperthyroidism.

CDR3 size: 14 residues. Trimming pared 7 bases from V and 9 bases from J, leaving 19 bases between. Germline CDR1 MDHEN, CDR2 SYDVKM. Comments on this clonotype: Its antigen remains unknown.

Patients showing uncontrolled infection, other autoimmune disease, pregnancy or lactation were ineligible. Amplification targeted TCR beta CDR3 regions from RNA transcripts. First-round RT-PCR of the TCR CDR3 relied on the HTBI primer set. TCRdb itself ran the multiplex PCR reads through MiXCR, one entry per CDR3 protein. The table lists roughly 510,000 distinct CDR3 sequences, less than 25% of them singletons, with 26% in the top ten. Sequencing was performed on blood. The chain carries TRBV28 and TRBJ1-5; unclear D gene. The clonotype originates from a young man with Graves' hyperthyroidism. The CDR3: CASTMGGQIRPQHF. CDR3 DNA: TGTGCCAGCACAATGGGAGGGCAGATCAGGCCCCAGCATTTT.